This T cell receptor (beta chain) came from a study of shared clonotypes between healthy human individuals. Overall study: In total, the donors were a couple of women and a few men aged 18 to 49. Three plates each covered CD4 naive and memory; CD8 naive two, CD8 memory one.

After removal of 1 base from V and 3 bases from J, the junction contained 7 bases not matched to a gene. In germline, CDR1 is SGHTA, CDR2 FQGNSA. This CDR3 has 17 residues. The genomic DNA of each subset was split evenly across several immunoSEQ plates. In the original processing: Filtering was not the same, since immunoSEQ gave junction-only sequences without quality scores. Measured with immunoSEQ multiplex PCR; TCRdb has only the in-frame clones, and not every one. V and J calls and clone size are copied from that table; D and trimming were computed from the DNA. The sample has approximately 2.5 million clones, around nine tenths seen once.

Sequenced sample: naive CD4+ T cells sorted from blood. Subset of the sample: CD45RA+ positively selected. The TCR originated in a man younger than 35 in good health. The chain recombines TRBV7-2 with TRBJ2-1; 9 bases fit TRBD2. The CDR3 bases are TGTGCCAGCAGCTTAGAGGCTAGCGGGAAACACTACAATGAGCAGTTCTTC. Translation gives CASSLEASGKHYNEQFF.